Following are 31 T cell receptor beta chains from one sample sequenced in a study of blood T cell repertoires in COVID-19. TCRdb's copy holds only in-frame clones and misses some; the assay was immunoSEQ multiplex PCR. Of about 180,000 clones listed, 85% to 90% are singletons. Sequencing input: peripheral blood. The source of these receptors is a person aged 70 to 85 with COVID-19, enrolled during active disease.

V is TRBV19 and J is TRBJ2-3, with TRBD1 identical over 8 bases. V gave up 10 bases and J gave up 6 bases; unmatched junction bases: 15. Germline CDR1 is LNHDA and CDR2 is SQIVND (reference sequence). This CDR3 comprises 15 residues. Here the CDR3 DNA reads TGTGCCACCTCCGACAGGGGTGAGGCGCGGGATACGCAGTATTTT. Residues: CATSDRGEARDTQYF.

The chain combines TRBV11-2 with TRBJ2-7; tentative D call: TRBD2 (7 bases). CDR1 is SGHAT and CDR2 is FQNNGV in the germline V gene. The CDR3 has 15 amino acids. The V and J ends lost 1 base and 0 bases respectively, with 10 bases between them. CDR3 bases: TGTGCCAGCAGCTTAGCGGCGGGGGCCTCCTACGAGCAGTACTTC. Its protein product is CASSLAAGASYEQYF.

The J gene is TRBJ1-1, the V gene TRBV19; TRBD1 matches at 7 bases. The CDR3 consists of 11 residues. The trim removed 3 bases at V and 13 bases at J, leaving 5 bases unmatched. Germline CDR1 is LNHDA and CDR2 is SQIVND (reference sequence). In DNA form, the CDR3 reads TGTGCCAGTAGTATGACAGGGCGGGATTTCTTT. It specifies CASSMTGRDFF.

The rearrangement joins TRBV28 to TRBJ1-5, with 12 bases lining up with TRBD1. V lost 5 bases and J lost 2; bases outside the gene matches: 13. The germline V gene encodes CDR1 MDHEN and CDR2 SYDVKM. This CDR3 is 19 amino acids long. CDR3 amino acids: CASSASPGTGGGGNQPQHF. The DNA of the CDR3 is TGTGCCAGCAGTGCCTCCCCCGGGACAGGGGGCGGGGGCAATCAGCCCCAGCATTTT.

The chain couples TRBV19 to TRBJ1-5; no definite D call. Between the trimmed V and J ends, which lost 4 bases and 2 bases, there was a span of 12 bases. Germline-derived CDR1 and CDR2 are LNHDA and SQIVND (reference sequence). The CDR3 extends over 15 amino acids. CDR3 region: CASSTLYKGNQPQHF. The CDR3 DNA sequence: TGTGCCAGTAGTACCCTCTATAAAGGCAATCAGCCCCAGCATTTT.

The chain has TRBV12-3 or TRBV12-4 and TRBJ2-1; TRBD1 might be the D (6 bases). The V gene lost 7 bases and the J gene lost 4 bases, with 11 bases spanning the gap. CDR3 length: 13 residues. As DNA, the CDR3 is TGTGCCAGCATTGGGGGCAGTTACAATGAGCAGTTCTTC. The encoded protein is CASIGGSYNEQFF.

V usage is TRBV5-8 and J usage is TRBJ2-3; TRBD1 agrees at 8 bases. Germline V gives CDR1 SGHTS, CDR2 YDEGEE. Unmatched junction bases numbered 4, after V lost 2 bases and J lost 2 bases. The CDR3 is made up of 15 amino acids. The CDR3 DNA is TGTGCCAGCAGCTTCGGACAGGGCCCCACAGATACGCAGTATTTT. Protein sequence: CASSFGQGPTDTQYF. Supplemented by reference TRBV5-8 and TRBJ2-3, the full variable domain reads EAGVTQSPTHLIKTRGQQATLRCSPISGHTSVYWYQQALGLGLQFLLWYDEGEERNRGNFPPRFSGRQFPNYSSELNVNALELEDSALYLCASSFGQGPTDTQYFGPGTRLTVL.

In nucleotides, the CDR3 is TGTGCCAGCAGTACACGGAAGGACCCGGGGCAGCCCCAGCATTTT. It codes for CASSTRKDPGQPQHF. The V gene is TRBV28, the J gene TRBJ1-5; D is uncertain. The CDR3 length is 15 residues. V was clipped by 5 bases and J by 7 bases, with 18 bases between them. CDR1 and CDR2 from the germline V gene are MDHEN and SYDVKM.

The chain has TRBV6-2 or TRBV6-3 and TRBJ2-2, with TRBD2 as a possible D gene (7 bases). The CDR3 spans 17 residues. From germline, CDR1 is MNHEY and CDR2 SVGEGT. V was trimmed by 4 bases and J by 0 bases, leaving 15 bases between them. The CDR3 DNA is TGTGCCAGCAGTTTCGTAGGGGGGGCGCCGAACACCGGGGAGCTGTTTTTT. It yields the protein CASSFVGGAPNTGELFF.

This clone was detected only a few times. The CDR3 here is CASSSPSLKQDLTLGGANVLTF. The CDR3 DNA reads as TGTGCCAGCAGCTCCCCATCCCTAAAACAGGACCTAACCCTTGGGGGGGCCAACGTCCTGACTTTC. J is TRBJ2-6 and V is TRBV7-3, with D perhaps TRBD1 (5 bases). Trimming cost V 4 bases and J 4 bases, with 32 bases left between them. The CDR3 covers 22 residues. Germline loops: CDR1 SGHTA, CDR2 FQGTGA.

The gene calls are TRBV12-5 and TRBJ1-1; D uncertain. Deletions cut 7 bases from V and 1 base from J, with 7 bases between. Germline V gives CDR1 LGHNT, CDR2 FRNRAP. This CDR3 contains 12 residues. The CDR3, as DNA: TGTGCTAGTGCCTCAGGGAACACTGAAGCTTTCTTT. It codes for CASASGNTEAFF.

V and J are TRBV27 and TRBJ2-3; D is unclear. From germline, CDR1 is MNHEY and CDR2 SMNVEV (reference sequence). The CDR3 sequence is 15 residues long. V was trimmed by 4 bases and J by 3 bases, leaving 14 bases between them. The CDR3 here is CASSSTLPRTDTQYF. CDR3 sequence (DNA): TGTGCCAGCAGTTCCACCCTCCCTAGAACAGATACGCAGTATTTT.

This rearrangement joins TRBV7-9 to TRBJ1-6; TRBD1 is a possible D gene (6 bases). Germline CDR1 SEHNR, CDR2 FQNEAQ (reference sequence). V shed 5 bases and J shed 10 bases, with 15 bases lying between them. The CDR3 extends over 14 amino acids. CDR3 sequence reads: CASSPSGAGSPLHF. DNA of the CDR3: TGTGCCAGCAGCCCCTCAGGGGCTGGCTCACCCCTCCACTTT.

The genes are TRBV6-4 and TRBJ2-3, with a possible D match to TRBD2 (6 bases). Germline CDR1 reads MRHNA; CDR2 reads SNTAGT. The V and J ends lost 0 bases and 3 bases respectively, with 19 bases between them. The length of the CDR3 is 18 residues. The CDR3 region has the DNA TGTGCCAGCAGTGACTCAATTCTTGGGGCGGGAAGGACAGATACGCAGTATTTT. Its protein product is CASSDSILGAGRTDTQYF.

The chain recombines TRBV7-2 with TRBJ2-1, with 8 bases lining up with TRBD2. This CDR3 contains 15 residues. In germline, CDR1 is SGHTA, CDR2 FQGNSA. V trimming: 4 bases; J trimming: 3 bases; junction bases outside the gene matches: 5. Written as DNA, the CDR3 is TGTGCCAGCAGCTCAACTAGCGGCCTCTACAATGAGCAGTTCTTC. It translates to CASSSTSGLYNEQFF.

The V call is TRBV29-1, the J call TRBJ2-5, with 8 positions matching TRBD2. In germline, CDR1 is SQVTM, CDR2 ANQGSEA. The CDR3 contains 18 residues. Trimming at V came to 0 bases and at J to 0 bases, leaving 12 bases not matched to a gene. The CDR3 spells CSVEERWGREANQETQYF. CDR3 coding DNA: TGCAGCGTTGAAGAGAGATGGGGGCGGGAGGCGAACCAAGAGACCCAGTACTTC.

The chain is built from TRBV7-2 and TRBJ2-5, with 10 nucleotides matching TRBD2. V shed 5 bases, J shed 4 bases, and the junction held 10 bases outside the gene matches. Germline loops: CDR1 SGHTA, CDR2 FQGNSA. This CDR3 has 16 residues. This CDR3 reads CASSRKAGGPVETQYF. The CDR3 DNA follows: TGTGCCAGCAGCCGCAAAGCGGGAGGGCCGGTAGAGACCCAGTACTTC. Full variable domain (outside the CDR3, taken from reference TRBV7-2 and TRBJ2-5): GAGVSQSPSNKVTEKGKDVELRCDPISGHTALYWYRQSLGQGLEFLIYFQGNSAPDKSGLPSDRFSAERTGGSVSTLTIQRTQQEDSAVYLCASSRKAGGPVETQYFGPGTRLLVL.

The gene calls are TRBV11-3 and TRBJ2-1, with D tentatively TRBD2 (5 bases). The germline gives CDR1 SGHNT, CDR2 YENEEA. The CDR3 loop spans 13 amino acids. Trimming removed 5 bases at V and 5 bases at J, with 10 bases between. Here the CDR3 reads CASSEDGDNEQFF. The CDR3 DNA is TGTGCCAGCAGCGAAGACGGGGACAATGAGCAGTTCTTC.

Written as DNA, the CDR3 is TGTGCCAGTACTAGTTCCTACGAGCAGTACTTC. Its translation is CASTSSYEQYF. V is TRBV2 and J is TRBJ2-7, with D perhaps matching TRBD2 (5 bases). Germline-derived CDR1 and CDR2 are SNHLY and FYNNEI. With 9 bases removed from V and 1 base from J, the gap between germline ends came to 7 bases. The length of the CDR3 is 11 residues. Full variable domain (outside the CDR3, taken from reference TRBV2 and TRBJ2-7): EPEVTQTPSHQVTQMGQEVILRCVPISNHLYFYWYRQILGQKVEFLVSFYNNEISEKSEIFDDQFSVERPDGSNFTLKIRSTKLEDSAMYFCASTSSYEQYFGPGTRLTVT.

The chain uses TRBV5-5 and TRBJ2-7, with TRBD2 identical over 9 bases. This CDR3 is 13 amino acids long. Germline V gene data show CDR1 as SGHKS and CDR2 as YYEKEE (reference sequence). Trimming removed 2 bases from V and 5 bases from J; junction bases left unmatched: 2. CDR3 sequence reads: CASSFGLANEQYF. Here the CDR3 DNA reads TGTGCCAGCAGCTTTGGACTAGCGAACGAGCAGTACTTC. The full variable domain, in which reference TRBV5-5 and TRBJ2-7 provide the parts outside the CDR3, is DAGVTQSPTHLIKTRGQQVTLRCSPISGHKSVSWYQQVLGQGPQFIFQYYEKEERGRGNFPDRFSARQFPNYSSELNVNALLLGDSALYLCASSFGLANEQYFGPGTRLTVT.

The chain has TRBV3-1 (or the pseudogene TRBV3-2) and TRBJ2-7; TRBD2 is a possible D gene (5 bases). Trimming cost V 0 bases and J 1 base, with 10 bases left between them. The CDR3 has 15 amino acids. Per germline, CDR1 LGHDT and CDR2 YNNKEL (reference sequence). The CDR3 region is CASSQELRLSYEQYF. The DNA for the CDR3 is TGTGCCAGCAGCCAAGAACTGAGACTATCCTACGAGCAGTACTTC.

The chain combines TRBV12-3 or TRBV12-4 with TRBJ1-6; no reliable D call. V gave up 4 bases and J gave up 5 bases, with 3 bases separating them. The CDR3 runs 12 residues. The CDR3 sequence is CASSSNNSPLHF. The CDR3 DNA follows: TGTGCCAGCAGTTCAAATAATTCACCCCTCCACTTT.

V is TRBV19 and J is TRBJ1-1; TRBD1 matches at 7 bases. Looked up from germline, CDR1 is LNHDA and CDR2 is SQIVND (reference sequence). The CDR3 sequence is 13 residues long. V gave up 10 bases and J gave up 2 bases; unmatched junction bases: 7. The chain's CDR3 is CATRGTANTEAFF. Here the CDR3 DNA reads TGTGCCACCAGGGGGACAGCCAACACTGAAGCTTTCTTT. Supplemented by reference TRBV19 and TRBJ1-1, the full variable domain reads DGGITQSPKYLFRKEGQNVTLSCEQNLNHDAMYWYRQDPGQGLRLIYYSQIVNDFQKGDIAEGYSVSREKKESFPLTVTSAQKNPTAFYLCATRGTANTEAFFGQGTRLTVV.

This sequence joins TRBV6-6 and TRBJ2-7; 9 nucleotides line up with TRBD2. The ends lost 5 bases at V and 2 bases at J; junction bases unmatched: 7. CDR1 and CDR2 (germline): MNHNY, SVGAGI (reference sequence). The CDR3 runs to 15 residues. CDR3 sequence (DNA): TGTGCCAGCAGTGACGGACTAGCGAGAACCTACGAGCAGTACTTC. Protein: CASSDGLARTYEQYF.

The rearrangement uses TRBV30 and TRBJ2-5, with a tentative D call TRBD1 (6 bases). Trimming took off 0 bases at V and 6 bases at J, with 11 bases between the two ends. The germline V gene has CDR1 GTSNPN and CDR2 SVGIG (reference sequence). The CDR3 is made up of 13 amino acids. The CDR3 loop is CAWSVQRGKTQYF. Here the CDR3 DNA reads TGTGCCTGGAGTGTTCAAAGGGGGAAGACCCAGTACTTC.

V gene TRBV27 combines with J gene TRBJ1-4; maybe TRBD1 (6 bases). This CDR3 spans 17 amino acids. V shed 5 bases and J shed 7 bases, with 23 bases lying between them. Germline loops: CDR1 MNHEY, CDR2 SMNVEV (reference sequence). In DNA, the CDR3 is TGTGCCAGCAGTAGAGGGGGACAACTTTATACGCCTGAAAAACTGTTTTTT. Its protein is CASSRGGQLYTPEKLFF.

The CDR3 coding sequence is TGTGCCAGAAAACAAAAAAACAATCAGCCCCAGCATTTT. This codes for CARKQKNNQPQHF. V usage is TRBV19 and J usage is TRBJ1-5; D is undetermined. The CDR3 loop spans 13 amino acids. In germline, CDR1 is LNHDA, CDR2 SQIVND (reference sequence). V lost 9 bases and J lost 3, with 12 bases in between. Variable domain in full (rest from reference TRBV19 and TRBJ1-5): DGGITQSPKYLFRKEGQNVTLSCEQNLNHDAMYWYRQDPGQGLRLIYYSQIVNDFQKGDIAEGYSVSREKKESFPLTVTSAQKNPTAFYLCARKQKNNQPQHFGDGTRLSIL.

This chain connects TRBV7-3 to TRBJ1-6; D uncertain. Trimming took off 1 base at V and 7 bases at J, with 8 bases between the two ends. The CDR3 totals 14 residues. Germline V lookup: CDR1 SGHTA, CDR2 FQGTGA. The CDR3 coding sequence is TGTGCCAGCAGCTTAAAAGGAGGCAATTCACCCCTCCACTTT. It translates to CASSLKGGNSPLHF.

This chain links TRBV28 with TRBJ2-1, with TRBD1 identical over 7 bases. V trimming: 4 bases; J trimming: 6 bases; junction bases outside the gene matches: 12. The CDR3 totals 16 residues. The germline gives CDR1 MDHEN, CDR2 SYDVKM. The CDR3 reads CASSSPDRVGGNEQFF. CDR3 coding DNA: TGTGCCAGCAGTTCCCCTGACAGGGTAGGTGGCAATGAGCAGTTCTTC.

V and J are TRBV5-1 and TRBJ2-3; 7 bases are shared with TRBD2. Trimming removed 5 bases from V and 0 bases from J; junction bases left unmatched: 9. Germline V gene lookup returns CDR1 SGHRS and CDR2 YFSETQ. CDR3 size: 16 residues. The CDR3 region has the DNA TGCGCCAGCAGTTCTATCATGGGGGGGAGCACAGATACGCAGTATTTT. Encoded protein: CASSSIMGGSTDTQYF. The full variable domain, rest sourced from reference TRBV5-1 and TRBJ2-3, is KAGVTQTPRYLIKTRGQQVTLSCSPISGHRSVSWYQQTPGQGLQFLFEYFSETQRNKGNFPGRFSGRQFSNSRSEMNVSTLELGDSALYLCASSSIMGGSTDTQYFGPGTRLTVL.

V is TRBV11-3 and J is TRBJ2-1; weak D call: TRBD1 (5 bases). Germline CDR1 and CDR2: SGHNT and YENEEA. This CDR3 spans 15 amino acids. V was clipped by 1 base and J by 6 bases, with 13 bases between them. CDR3 coding DNA: TGTGCCAGCAGCTTAGTGTCAGGGTCTGGCAATGAGCAGTTCTTC. This encodes CASSLVSGSGNEQFF.